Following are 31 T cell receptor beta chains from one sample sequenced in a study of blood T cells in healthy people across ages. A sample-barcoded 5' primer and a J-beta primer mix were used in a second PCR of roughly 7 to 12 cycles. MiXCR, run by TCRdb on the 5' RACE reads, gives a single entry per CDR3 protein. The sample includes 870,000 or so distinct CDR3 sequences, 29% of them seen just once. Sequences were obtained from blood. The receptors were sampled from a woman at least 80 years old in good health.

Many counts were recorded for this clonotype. The CDR3 here is CASSFPSGGKHEQFF. In DNA form, the CDR3 reads TGTGCCAGCAGTTTCCCCAGCGGGGGTAAGCATGAGCAGTTCTTC. J is TRBJ2-1 and V is TRBV6-6; TRBD2 agrees at 8 bases. Trimming cost V 4 bases and J 8 bases; bases outside gene matches: 10. The CDR3 sequence is 15 residues long. From germline, CDR1 is MNHNY and CDR2 SVGAGI (reference sequence).

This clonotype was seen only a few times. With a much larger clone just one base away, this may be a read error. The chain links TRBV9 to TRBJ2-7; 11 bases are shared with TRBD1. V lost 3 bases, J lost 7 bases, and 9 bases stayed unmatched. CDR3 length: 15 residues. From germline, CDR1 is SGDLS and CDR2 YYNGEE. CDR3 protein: CASSGRDRGANEQYF. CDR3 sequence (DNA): TGTGCCAGCAGCGGCCGGGACAGGGGGGCCAATGAGCAGTACTTC.

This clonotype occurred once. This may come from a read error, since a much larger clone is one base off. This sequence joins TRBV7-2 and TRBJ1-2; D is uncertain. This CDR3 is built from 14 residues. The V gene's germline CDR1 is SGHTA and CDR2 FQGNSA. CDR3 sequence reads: CACSLGSGDRGYTF. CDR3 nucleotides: TGTGCCTGCAGCTTAGGTTCCGGGGATCGGGGCTACACCTTC.

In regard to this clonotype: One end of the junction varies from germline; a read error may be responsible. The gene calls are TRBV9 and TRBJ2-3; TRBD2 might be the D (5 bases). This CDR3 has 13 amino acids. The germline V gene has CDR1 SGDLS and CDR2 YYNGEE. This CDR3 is CTSSSIASDTQYF. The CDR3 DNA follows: TGTACCAGCAGCTCGATAGCGTCAGATACGCAGTATTTT.

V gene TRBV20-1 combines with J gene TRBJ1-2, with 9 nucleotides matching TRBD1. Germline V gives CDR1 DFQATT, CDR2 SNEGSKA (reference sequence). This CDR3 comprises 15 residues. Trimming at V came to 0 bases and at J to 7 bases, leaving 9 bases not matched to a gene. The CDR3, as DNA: TGCAGTGCTAGAGATCTGACAGGGGGATGGGGTGGCTACACCTTC. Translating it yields CSARDLTGGWGGYTF.

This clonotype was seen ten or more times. CDR3 amino acids: CSARDPREEVEQYF. Written as DNA, the CDR3 is TGCAGTGCTAGAGACCCTAGGGAAGAGGTCGAGCAGTACTTC. The rearrangement links TRBV20-1 to TRBJ2-7; D is unclear. V was pared by 0 bases and J by 6 bases, with 15 bases between. This CDR3 comprises 14 residues. Germline-derived CDR1 and CDR2 are DFQATT and SNEGSKA (reference sequence).

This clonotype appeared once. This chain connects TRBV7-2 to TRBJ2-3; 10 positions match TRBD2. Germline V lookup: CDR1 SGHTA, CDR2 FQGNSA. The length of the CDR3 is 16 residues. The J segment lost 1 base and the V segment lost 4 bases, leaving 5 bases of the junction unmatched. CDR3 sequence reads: CASSSSGGVGTDTQYF. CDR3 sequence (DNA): TGTGCCAGCAGCTCAAGCGGGGGGGTTGGCACAGATACGCAGTATTTT.

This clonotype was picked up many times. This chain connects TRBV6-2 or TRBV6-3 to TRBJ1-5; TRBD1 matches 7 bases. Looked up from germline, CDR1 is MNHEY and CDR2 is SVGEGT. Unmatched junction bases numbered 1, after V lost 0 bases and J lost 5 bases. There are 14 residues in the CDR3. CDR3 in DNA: TGTGCCAGCAGTTACTCAGGGACAGATCAGCCCCAGCATTTT. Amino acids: CASSYSGTDQPQHF.

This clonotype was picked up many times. The CDR3 DNA reads TGTGCCAGCAGTTACTCGATAAAGGGAGGCGGCTACACCTTC. Its translation: CASSYSIKGGGYTF. The rearrangement uses TRBV6-2 or TRBV6-3 and TRBJ1-2; D is unresolved. Germline lookup yields CDR1 MNHEY and CDR2 SVGEGT. V lost 0 bases and J 8 bases, leaving 13 bases between the germline ends. CDR3 length equals 14 residues.

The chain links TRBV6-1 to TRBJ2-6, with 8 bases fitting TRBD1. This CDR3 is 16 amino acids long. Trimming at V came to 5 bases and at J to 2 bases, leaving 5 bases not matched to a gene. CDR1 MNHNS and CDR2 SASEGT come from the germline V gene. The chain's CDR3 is CASSKGQGTGANVLTF. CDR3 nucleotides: TGTGCCAGCAGTAAAGGACAGGGTACTGGGGCCAACGTCCTGACTTTC.

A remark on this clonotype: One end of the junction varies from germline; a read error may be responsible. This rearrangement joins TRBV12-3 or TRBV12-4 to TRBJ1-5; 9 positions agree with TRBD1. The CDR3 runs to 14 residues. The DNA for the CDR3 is TGTACCAGCAGAGGGACAGGGTACAATCAGCCCCAGCATTTT. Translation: CTSRGTGYNQPQHF.

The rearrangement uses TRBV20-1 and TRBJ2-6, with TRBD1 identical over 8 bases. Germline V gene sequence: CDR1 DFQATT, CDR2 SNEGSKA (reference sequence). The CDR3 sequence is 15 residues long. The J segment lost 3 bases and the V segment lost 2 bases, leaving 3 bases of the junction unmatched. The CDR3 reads CSARQGAGGANVLTF. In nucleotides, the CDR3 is TGCAGTGCTAGACAGGGGGCGGGTGGGGCCAACGTCCTGACTTTC.

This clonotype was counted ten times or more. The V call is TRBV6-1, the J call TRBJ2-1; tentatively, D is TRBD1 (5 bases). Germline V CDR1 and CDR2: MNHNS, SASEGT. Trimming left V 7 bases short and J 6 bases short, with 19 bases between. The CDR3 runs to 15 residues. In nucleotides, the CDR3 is TGTGCCAGCACGCCCGGAAGGAAGACAGCCAATGAGCAGTTCTTC. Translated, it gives CASTPGRKTANEQFF.

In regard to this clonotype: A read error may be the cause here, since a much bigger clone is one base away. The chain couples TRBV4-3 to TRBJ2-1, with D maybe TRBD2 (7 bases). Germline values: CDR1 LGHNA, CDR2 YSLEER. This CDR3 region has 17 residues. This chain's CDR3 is CASSQDHRGGHYNERFF. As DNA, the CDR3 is TGCGCCAGCAGCCAAGATCATCGCGGGGGCCACTACAATGAGCGGTTCTTC.

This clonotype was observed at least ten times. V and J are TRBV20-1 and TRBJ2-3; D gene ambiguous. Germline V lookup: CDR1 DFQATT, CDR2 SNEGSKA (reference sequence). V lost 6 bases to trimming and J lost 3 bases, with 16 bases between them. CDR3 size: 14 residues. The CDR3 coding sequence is TGCAGTGCCCCACCTGCGGAGCTGACAGATACGCAGTATTTT. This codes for CSAPPAELTDTQYF.

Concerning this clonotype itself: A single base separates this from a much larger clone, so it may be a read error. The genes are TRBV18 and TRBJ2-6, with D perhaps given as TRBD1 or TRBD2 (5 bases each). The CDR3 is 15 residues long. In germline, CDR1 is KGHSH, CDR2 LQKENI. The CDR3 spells CASSPGALGANVPTF. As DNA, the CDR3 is TGTGCCAGCTCACCCGGGGCGCTTGGGGCCAACGTCCCGACTTTC.

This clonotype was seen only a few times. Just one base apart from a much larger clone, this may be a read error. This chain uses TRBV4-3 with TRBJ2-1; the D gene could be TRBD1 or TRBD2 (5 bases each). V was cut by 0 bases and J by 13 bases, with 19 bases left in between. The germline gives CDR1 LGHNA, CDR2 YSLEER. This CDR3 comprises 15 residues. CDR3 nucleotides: TGCGCCAGCAGCCAAGAAGGCCTACCTTGGGGGACCCAGTTCTTC. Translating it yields CASSQEGLPWGTQFF.

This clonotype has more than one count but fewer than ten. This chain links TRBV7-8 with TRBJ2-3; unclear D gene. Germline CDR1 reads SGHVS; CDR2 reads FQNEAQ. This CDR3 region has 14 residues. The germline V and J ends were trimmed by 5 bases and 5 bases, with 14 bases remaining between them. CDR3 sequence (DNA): TGTGCCAGCAGCCAATTCACCAATCGAGATACGCAGTATTTT. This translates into CASSQFTNRDTQYF.

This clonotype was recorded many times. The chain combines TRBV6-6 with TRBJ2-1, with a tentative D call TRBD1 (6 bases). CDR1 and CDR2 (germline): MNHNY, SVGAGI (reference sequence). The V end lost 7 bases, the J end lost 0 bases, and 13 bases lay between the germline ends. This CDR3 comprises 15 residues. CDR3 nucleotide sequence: TGTGCCAGCACCCCGGGACATTACTCCTACAATGAGCAGTTCTTC. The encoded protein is CASTPGHYSYNEQFF.

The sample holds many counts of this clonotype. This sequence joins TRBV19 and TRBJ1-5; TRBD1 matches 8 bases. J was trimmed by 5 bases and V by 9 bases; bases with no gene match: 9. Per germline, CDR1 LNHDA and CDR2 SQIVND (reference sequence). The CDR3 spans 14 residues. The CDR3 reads CASTDRVNDQPQHF. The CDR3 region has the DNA TGTGCCAGCACGGACAGGGTCAACGATCAGCCCCAGCATTTT.

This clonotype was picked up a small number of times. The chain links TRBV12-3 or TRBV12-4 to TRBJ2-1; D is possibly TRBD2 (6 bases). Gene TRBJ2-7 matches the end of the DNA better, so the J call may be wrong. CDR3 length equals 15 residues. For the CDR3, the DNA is TGTGCCAGCGGCGAGCGGAGGGTTACCTACAATGAGCAGTACTTC. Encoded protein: CASGERRVTYNEQYF.

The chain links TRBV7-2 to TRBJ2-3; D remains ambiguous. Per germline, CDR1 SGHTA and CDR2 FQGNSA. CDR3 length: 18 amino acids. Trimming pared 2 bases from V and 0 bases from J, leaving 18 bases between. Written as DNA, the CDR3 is TGTGCCAGCAGCTTAAAGTTCTGGAGAGGCGGTAGCACAGATACGCAGTATTTT. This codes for CASSLKFWRGGSTDTQYF.

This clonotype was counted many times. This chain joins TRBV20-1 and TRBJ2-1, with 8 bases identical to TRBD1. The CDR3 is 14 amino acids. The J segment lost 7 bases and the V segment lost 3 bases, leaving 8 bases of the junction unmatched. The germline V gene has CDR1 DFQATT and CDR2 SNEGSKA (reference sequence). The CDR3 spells CSASAGQGGNEQFF. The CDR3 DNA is TGCAGTGCTAGCGCTGGACAGGGTGGAAATGAGCAGTTCTTC.

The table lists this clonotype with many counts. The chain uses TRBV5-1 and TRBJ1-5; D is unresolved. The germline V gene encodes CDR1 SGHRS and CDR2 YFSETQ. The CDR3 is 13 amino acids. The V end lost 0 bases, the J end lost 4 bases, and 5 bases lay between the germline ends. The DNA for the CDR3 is TGCGCCAGCAGCTTGGGCAGTAATCAGCCCCAGCATTTT. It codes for CASSLGSNQPQHF.

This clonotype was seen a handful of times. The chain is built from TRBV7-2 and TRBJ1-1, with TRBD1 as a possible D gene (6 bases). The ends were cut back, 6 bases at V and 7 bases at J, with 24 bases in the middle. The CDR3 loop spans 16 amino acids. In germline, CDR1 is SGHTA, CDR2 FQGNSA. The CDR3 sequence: CASSPRSGGAAIEAFF. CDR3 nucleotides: TGTGCCAGCAGTCCCCGCTCGGGGGGCGCGGCCATTGAAGCTTTCTTT.

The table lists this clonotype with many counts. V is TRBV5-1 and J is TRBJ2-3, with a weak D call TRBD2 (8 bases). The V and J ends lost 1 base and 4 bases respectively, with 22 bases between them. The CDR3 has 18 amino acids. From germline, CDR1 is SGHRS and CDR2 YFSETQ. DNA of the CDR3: TGCGCCAGCAGCTTGTCCTCCGGGACTAGGGGGCCCCCAGATACGCAGTATTTT. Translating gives CASSLSSGTRGPPDTQYF. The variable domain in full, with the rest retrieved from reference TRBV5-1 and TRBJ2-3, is KAGVTQTPRYLIKTRGQQVTLSCSPISGHRSVSWYQQTPGQGLQFLFEYFSETQRNKGNFPGRFSGRQFSNSRSEMNVSTLELGDSALYLCASSLSSGTRGPPDTQYFGPGTRLTVL.

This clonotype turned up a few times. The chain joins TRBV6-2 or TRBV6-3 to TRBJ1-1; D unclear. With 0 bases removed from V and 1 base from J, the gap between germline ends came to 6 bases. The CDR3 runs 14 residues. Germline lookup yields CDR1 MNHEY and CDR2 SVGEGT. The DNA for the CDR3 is TGTGCCAGCAGTTACTCATCGAAGAACACTGAAGCTTTCTTT. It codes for CASSYSSKNTEAFF.

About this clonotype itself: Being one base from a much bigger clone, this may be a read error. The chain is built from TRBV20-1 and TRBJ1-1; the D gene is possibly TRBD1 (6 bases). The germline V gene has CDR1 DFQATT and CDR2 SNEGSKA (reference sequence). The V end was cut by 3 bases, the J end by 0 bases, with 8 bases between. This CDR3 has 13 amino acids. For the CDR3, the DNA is TGCAGTGCTAGTGGGGGCATGAACACTGAAGCTTTCTTT. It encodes CSASGGMNTEAFF.

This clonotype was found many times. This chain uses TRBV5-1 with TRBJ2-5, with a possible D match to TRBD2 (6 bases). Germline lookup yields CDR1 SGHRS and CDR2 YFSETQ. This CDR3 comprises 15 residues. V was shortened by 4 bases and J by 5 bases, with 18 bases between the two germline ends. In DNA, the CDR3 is TGCGCCAGCAGCCCCGCCGGAGGGCCGGGGGAGACCCAGTACTTC. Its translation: CASSPAGGPGETQYF.

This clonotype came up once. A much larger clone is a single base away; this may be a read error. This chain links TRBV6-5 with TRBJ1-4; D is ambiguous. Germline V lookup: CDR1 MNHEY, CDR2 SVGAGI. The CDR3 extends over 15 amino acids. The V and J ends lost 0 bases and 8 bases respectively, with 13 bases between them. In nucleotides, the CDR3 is TGTGCCAGCAGTTACTCCCAGAGGAGTTTCGAAAAACTGTTTTTT. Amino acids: CASSYSQRSFEKLFF.

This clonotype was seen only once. The CDR3 sequence is CATQGLASYDEQFF. DNA of the CDR3: TGTGCCACCCAAGGACTAGCGTCGTACGATGAGCAGTTCTTC. The V gene is TRBV2, the J gene TRBJ2-1, with TRBD2 identical over 9 bases. Trimming at V came to 10 bases and at J to 8 bases, leaving 12 bases not matched to a gene. This CDR3 is built from 14 residues. Germline V gene sequence: CDR1 SNHLY, CDR2 FYNNEI.